This is a list of T cell receptor beta chains from one sample in a study of blood T cell repertoires in COVID-19. Produced via immunoSEQ multiplex PCR; TCRdb's table is partial and in-frame only. This table holds about 97,000 clones, approximately 80% found once. Sequenced material: peripheral blood. Receptors originate from a man aged 55 to 70 with active or convalescent COVID-19. Each CDR3 is given with its conserved first and last residue. Each record gives: CDR3 DNA, CDR3 protein, D gene, CDR3 length, clone size, J gene, V gene. A D gene is named only where the DNA matches it firmly. Clone size is not always given. Where it is, it says once, few, many or a class for expanded clones.

cdr3_nt: TGTGCCAGCAGGCCTCGGCGGGAGACCCAGTACTTC
cdr3_aa: CASRPRRETQYF
d_call: .
cdr3_length: 12
clone_size: .
j_call: TRBJ2-5
v_call: TRBV28

cdr3_nt: TGTGCCAGCAGTTACCTGGGACAGGCGAATCAGCCCCAGCATTTT
cdr3_aa: CASSYLGQANQPQHF
d_call: TRBD1
cdr3_length: 15
clone_size: .
j_call: TRBJ1-5
v_call: TRBV6-2/TRBV6-3

cdr3_nt: TGTGCCAGCTCAACTCCGGGACTAGCCGCGTGGCAGTTCTTC
cdr3_aa: CASSTPGLAAWQFF
d_call: TRBD2
cdr3_length: 14
clone_size: .
j_call: TRBJ2-1
v_call: TRBV18

cdr3_nt: TGCGCCAGCAGCCTAGCGGGCCGACCCCAAGAGACCCAGTACTTC
cdr3_aa: CASSLAGRPQETQYF
d_call: TRBD2
cdr3_length: 15
clone_size: .
j_call: TRBJ2-5
v_call: TRBV4-1

cdr3_nt: TGCAGCGTTGAGAGGACAGGGGGTGAAAAACTGTTTTTT
cdr3_aa: CSVERTGGEKLFF
d_call: TRBD1
cdr3_length: 13
clone_size: .
j_call: TRBJ1-4
v_call: TRBV29-1

cdr3_nt: TGCGCCAGCAGCCGGACAGGGAACCTCCAAGAGACCCAGTACTTC
cdr3_aa: CASSRTGNLQETQYF
d_call: TRBD1
cdr3_length: 15
clone_size: .
j_call: TRBJ2-5
v_call: TRBV5-1

cdr3_nt: TGTGCCAGCAGCTACCTACGCCCAGGGGGCGATGGCTACACCTTC
cdr3_aa: CASSYLRPGGDGYTF
d_call: TRBD1
cdr3_length: 15
clone_size: once
j_call: TRBJ1-2
v_call: TRBV7-2

cdr3_nt: TGTGCAAGTTGTTCTAAGGGACAGTCGGGGACTAGCGGGAGTAAATCCACAGATACGCAGTATTTT
cdr3_aa: CASCSKGQSGTSGSKSTDTQYF
d_call: .
cdr3_length: 22
clone_size: .
j_call: TRBJ2-3
v_call: TRBV12-2

cdr3_nt: TGTGCCAGCAGCATGCTTGACAGGGGAAGGGACACTGAAGCTTTCTTT
cdr3_aa: CASSMLDRGRDTEAFF
d_call: TRBD1
cdr3_length: 16
clone_size: .
j_call: TRBJ1-1
v_call: TRBV3-1/TRBV3-2

cdr3_nt: TGTGCCAGTAGTTATAGCGGGAGGGCCGAGTTCTTC
cdr3_aa: CASSYSGRAEFF
d_call: TRBD2
cdr3_length: 12
clone_size: .
j_call: TRBJ2-1
v_call: TRBV19

cdr3_nt: TGTGCCAGCTCACCTATTGACAGGGGCGAGCAGTACTTC
cdr3_aa: CASSPIDRGEQYF
d_call: TRBD1
cdr3_length: 13
clone_size: .
j_call: TRBJ2-7
v_call: TRBV18

cdr3_nt: TGTGCCAGCAGCTCCCTCAGGGGTTCACCCCTCCACTTT
cdr3_aa: CASSSLRGSPLHF
d_call: .
cdr3_length: 13
clone_size: .
j_call: TRBJ1-6
v_call: TRBV5-6

cdr3_nt: TGCGCCAGCAGATCGGACAGGGGGCTTGACGAACTGTTTTTT
cdr3_aa: CASRSDRGLDELFF
d_call: TRBD1
cdr3_length: 14
clone_size: .
j_call: TRBJ1-4
v_call: TRBV5-1

cdr3_nt: TGTGCCAGCGGACAGAGAAGGAATAGCAATCAGCCCCAGCATTTT
cdr3_aa: CASGQRRNSNQPQHF
d_call: .
cdr3_length: 15
clone_size: .
j_call: TRBJ1-5
v_call: TRBV19

cdr3_nt: TGTGCCAGTAGTAACCAAGCCACCGATCAGCCCCAGCATTTT
cdr3_aa: CASSNQATDQPQHF
d_call: .
cdr3_length: 14
clone_size: .
j_call: TRBJ1-5
v_call: TRBV19

cdr3_nt: TGTGCCAGCAGGGGGACAGGGGAACATTCACCCCTCCACTTT
cdr3_aa: CASRGTGEHSPLHF
d_call: TRBD1
cdr3_length: 14
clone_size: few
j_call: TRBJ1-6
v_call: TRBV6-5

cdr3_nt: TGCGCCAGCAGCTTTGGTACGACTTGGGGCACAGATACGCAGTATTTT
cdr3_aa: CASSFGTTWGTDTQYF
d_call: .
cdr3_length: 16
clone_size: .
j_call: TRBJ2-3
v_call: TRBV5-1

cdr3_nt: TGCGCCCGCCGCCCCGGGCGGGGGGGGGACACAGATACGCAGTATTTT
cdr3_aa: CARRPGRGGDTDTQYF
d_call: TRBD2
cdr3_length: 16
clone_size: .
j_call: TRBJ2-3
v_call: TRBV5-1

cdr3_nt: TGCGCCAGCAGCCAAGAGGTTCAGGGACTAGCGGGAGGACAGGGCAATGAGCAGTTCTTC
cdr3_aa: CASSQEVQGLAGGQGNEQFF
d_call: TRBD2
cdr3_length: 20
clone_size: .
j_call: TRBJ2-1
v_call: TRBV4-3

cdr3_nt: TGTGCCAGCAGCACGTATAGACAGGGATTCCAGCCCCAGCATTTT
cdr3_aa: CASSTYRQGFQPQHF
d_call: TRBD1
cdr3_length: 15
clone_size: once
j_call: TRBJ1-5
v_call: TRBV7-2

cdr3_nt: TGTGCCATCAGTGCGACTAGCGGAGTAGTCAATGAGCAGTTCTTC
cdr3_aa: CAISATSGVVNEQFF
d_call: TRBD2
cdr3_length: 15
clone_size: .
j_call: TRBJ2-1
v_call: TRBV10-3

cdr3_nt: TGTGCCAGCCTCAGACTAGCGGGAGCGTCAGATACGCAGTATTTT
cdr3_aa: CASLRLAGASDTQYF
d_call: TRBD2
cdr3_length: 15
clone_size: .
j_call: TRBJ2-3
v_call: TRBV6-5

cdr3_nt: TGTGCCTGGAGTGGCCTCCGGACTAGCGGGAGGGACTTCGGCACAGATACGCAGTATTTT
cdr3_aa: CAWSGLRTSGRDFGTDTQYF
d_call: TRBD2
cdr3_length: 20
clone_size: .
j_call: TRBJ2-3
v_call: TRBV30